The rows below give T cell receptor beta chains drawn from one sample of a study of CD8 T cells in ankylosing spondylitis. Via MiXCR, TCRdb re-called the 5' RACE reads, giving one row per CDR3 protein. The sample holds 650,000 to 800,000 distinct CDR3 sequences; 15% to 20% are singletons and the top ten take about a fifth. Sequencing was performed on blood, either unsorted or a sorted T cell fraction (not recorded which). The receptor set was obtained from a male donor with ankylosing spondylitis. The CDR3 runs from the conserved cysteine through the conserved F or W. The order of the fields is V gene, J gene, D gene, clone size, CDR3 DNA, CDR3 protein. D genes are given only for firm matches. Clone sizes are given selectively: once, few, many, or a class where the clone is expanded.

TRBV6-2/TRBV6-3	TRBJ2-7	NA	NA	TGTGCCAGCAGTTACGAAGGGGTGGGCGTCACCTACGAGCAGTACTTC	CASSYEGVGVTYEQYF
TRBV7-6	TRBJ2-1	NA	NA	TGTGCCAGCAGCTTATCTGGAAGACCAAAAAGCTCCTACAATGAGCAGTTCTTC	CASSLSGRPKSSYNEQFF
TRBV7-2	TRBJ1-1	NA	few	TGTGCCAGCAGCGCCCCCCCAGGGAGGAACACTGAAGCTTTCTTT	CASSAPPGRNTEAFF
TRBV11-2	TRBJ1-3	TRBD1	NA	TGTGCCAGCAACCCGACAGGGACTGGAAACACCATATATTTT	CASNPTGTGNTIYF
TRBV4-3	TRBJ2-7	NA	NA	TGCGCCAGCAGCCAAGATCGGGGCAGGAGCTTTCACGAGCAGTACTTC	CASSQDRGRSFHEQYF
TRBV12-3/TRBV12-4	TRBJ2-7	TRBD2	few	TGTGCCAGCAGTTCTGGGGGGGACGAGCAGTACTTC	CASSSGGDEQYF
TRBV7-2	TRBJ2-7	NA	NA	TGTGCCAGCAGCTTAGCGCTGGATACCCACGAGCAGTACTTC	CASSLALDTHEQYF
TRBV12-3/TRBV12-4	TRBJ2-2	TRBD1	NA	TGTGCCAGCACCATGGGACAGGGGAACACCGGGGAGCTGTTTTTT	CASTMGQGNTGELFF
TRBV12-3/TRBV12-4	TRBJ1-2	TRBD1	NA	TGTGCCAGCAGTTTACAGGGGGCAAGAGTTGGCTACACCTTC	CASSLQGARVGYTF
TRBV2	TRBJ2-2	NA	few	TGTGCCAGCAGTGATCAGGGTATCGACACCGGGGAGCTGTTTTTT	CASSDQGIDTGELFF
TRBV10-3	TRBJ1-1	NA	few	TGTGCCACCCAGGACGGATTGAACACTGAAGCTTTCTTT	CATQDGLNTEAFF
TRBV6-2/TRBV6-3	TRBJ2-7	NA	few	TGTGCCAGCAGCTTCGGAGGGACAGATCCCTACGAGCAGTACTTC	CASSFGGTDPYEQYF
TRBV12-3/TRBV12-4	TRBJ1-2	NA	few	TGTGCCAGCAGTTCGGGAGGAGTTAACTATGGCTACACCTTC	CASSSGGVNYGYTF
TRBV7-7	TRBJ2-2	TRBD2	few	TGTGCCAGCAGCCCCAGCGGGAGAAGCACCGGGGAGCTGTTTTTT	CASSPSGRSTGELFF
TRBV7-6	TRBJ2-7	TRBD1	NA	TGTGCCAGCAGCTTAGGACAGGGAATAAACGAGCAGTACTTC	CASSLGQGINEQYF
TRBV6-2/TRBV6-3	TRBJ2-7	NA	NA	TGTGCCAGCACCAAAATGGGTTTCGAGCAGTACTTC	CASTKMGFEQYF
TRBV6-1	TRBJ2-5	TRBD2	many	TGTGCCAGCAGTGAACTAGCGGGGGGGCCAGAGACCCAGTACTTC	CASSELAGGPETQYF
TRBV12-3/TRBV12-4	TRBJ1-1	NA	many	TGTGCCAGCAGTTTGGCCAGCGGGACTGAAGCTTTCTTT	CASSLASGTEAFF
TRBV15	TRBJ1-4	NA	many	TGTGCCACCAGCAGAGATCTAGGGAGTAATGAAAAACTGTTTTTT	CATSRDLGSNEKLFF
TRBV3-1	TRBJ2-1	NA	few	TGTGCCAGCACCCCCCAGGGGGGATCCTACAATGAGCAGTTCTTC	CASTPQGGSYNEQFF
TRBV5-1	TRBJ1-1	NA	many	TGCGCCAGCACCAGTACACTGAACACTGAAGCTTTCTTT	CASTSTLNTEAFF
TRBV6-6	TRBJ1-5	TRBD1	NA	TGTGCCAGCAGTTTTACAGGGGTTCAGCCCCAGCATTTT	CASSFTGVQPQHF
TRBV5-8	TRBJ2-1	TRBD2	few	TGTGCCAGCAGCTTGCGGGGCGGGAGGTCCTACAATGAGCAGTTCTTC	CASSLRGGRSYNEQFF
TRBV7-9	TRBJ1-2	NA	NA	TGTGCCAGCAGCTTAAAACAGGGTTTTAACTATGGCTACACCTTC	CASSLKQGFNYGYTF
TRBV7-9	TRBJ1-1	NA	NA	TGTGCCAGCAGCGCCCCGGACAAGAAAAACACTGAAGCTTTCTTT	CASSAPDKKNTEAFF
TRBV20-1	TRBJ2-2	TRBD2	NA	TGCAGTGCCCCGCGGCCGGGACTAGCCGACACCGGGGAGCTGTTTTTT	CSAPRPGLADTGELFF
TRBV4-1	TRBJ2-3	NA	many	TGCGCCAGCAGTAGGGACTCCCCCTTGGGGAACACAGATACGCAGTATTTT	CASSRDSPLGNTDTQYF
TRBV29-1	TRBJ1-4	TRBD1	few	TGCAGCGTTGGGCTTCCGGACAGGGATGAAAAACTGTTTTTT	CSVGLPDRDEKLFF
TRBV6-1	TRBJ2-3	NA	few	TGTGCCAGCACTAGTGTGGGCACAGATACGCAGTATTTT	CASTSVGTDTQYF
TRBV4-1	TRBJ2-7	NA	NA	TGCGCCAGCAGCCAAGTTGGGACACCTTTTTGGTCGGGCGAGCAGTACTTC	CASSQVGTPFWSGEQYF
TRBV12-3/TRBV12-4	TRBJ1-2	NA	NA	TGTGCCAGCAGACTAGGACAGTATGGCTACACCTTC	CASRLGQYGYTF
TRBV9	TRBJ2-1	NA	few	TGTGCCAGCAGCGTGTTAGACAGAGGAGACTACAATGAGCAGTTCTTC	CASSVLDRGDYNEQFF
TRBV20-1	TRBJ2-1	TRBD2	few	TGCAGTGCTATGGTAACTAGCGTAAACAATGAGCAGTTCTTC	CSAMVTSVNNEQFF
TRBV6-5	TRBJ2-3	TRBD1	NA	TGTGCCAGCAGTTACGCGGACAGGGGTACCGATACGCAGTATTTT	CASSYADRGTDTQYF
TRBV12-3/TRBV12-4	TRBJ2-1	TRBD2	few	TGTGCCAGCAGTTTCTCAGCGGGAGCCAATGAGCAGTTCTTC	CASSFSAGANEQFF
TRBV7-6	TRBJ2-1	TRBD2	once	TGTGCCAGCAGCCCCATAGGCGGGGGAGGATACAATGAGCAGTTCTTC	CASSPIGGGGYNEQFF
TRBV3-1	TRBJ2-7	NA	few	TGTGCCAGCAGCCAAGAGGGAGGCAGGGCCTACGAGCAGTACTTC	CASSQEGGRAYEQYF